The 27 T cell receptor beta chains presented below share a single source sample, sequenced in a study of blood T cell repertoires in COVID-19. Method: immunoSEQ multiplex PCR; TCRdb's copy keeps in-frame clones and lacks some. The sample holds around 370,000 clones, roughly 90% seen once. The source material was peripheral blood. These receptors were collected from a woman between 65 and 79 years old with COVID-19, enrolled during active disease.

V gene TRBV10-1 combines with J gene TRBJ1-5; unclear D gene. The germline gives CDR1 WNHNN, CDR2 SYGVQD (reference sequence). V lost 7 bases to trimming and J lost 5 bases, with 21 bases between them. The CDR3 is made up of 16 amino acids. Written as DNA, the CDR3 is TGCGCCAGCACTCATCCGGGATGTGGGCGGGATCAGCCCCAGCATTTT. Translation gives CASTHPGCGRDQPQHF.

This chain uses TRBV5-8 with TRBJ1-4, with 7 bases aligning to TRBD1. The CDR3 has 16 amino acids. Germline trimming cut 4 bases from V and 0 bases from J; bases unmatched to any gene: 6. Per germline, CDR1 SGHTS and CDR2 YDEGEE. CDR3: CASSPGQAATNEKLFF. CDR3 DNA: TGTGCCAGCAGCCCAGGACAGGCTGCAACTAATGAAAAACTGTTTTTT.

The CDR3 loop reads CASSPEGQGGSYEQYF. The DNA for the CDR3 is TGTGCCAGCTCACCGGAGGGACAGGGGGGATCCTACGAGCAGTACTTC. The chain couples TRBV18 to TRBJ2-7, with 11 bases aligning to TRBD1. CDR3 size: 16 residues. Germline V gene lookup returns CDR1 KGHSH and CDR2 LQKENI. Germline trimming cut 3 bases from V and 1 base from J; bases unmatched to any gene: 5. The entire variable domain, with the rest obtained from reference TRBV18 and TRBJ2-7, is as follows: NAGVMQNPRHLVRRRGQEARLRCSPMKGHSHVYWYRQLPEEGLKFMVYLQKENIIDESGMPKERFSAEFPKEGPSILRIQQVVRGDSAAYFCASSPEGQGGSYEQYFGPGTRLTVT.

The chain links TRBV11-2 to TRBJ2-7; 8 bases map to TRBD2. Germline-derived CDR1 and CDR2 are SGHAT and FQNNGV. V shed 6 bases, J shed 2 bases, and the junction held 3 bases outside the gene matches. The CDR3 is 13 amino acids. The CDR3 DNA reads TGTGCCAGCAGTTCGGGACTAGCCTACGAGCAGTACTTC. Translation: CASSSGLAYEQYF. The whole variable domain, filled in from reference TRBV11-2 and TRBJ2-7, reads EAGVAQSPRYKIIEKRQSVAFWCNPISGHATLYWYQQILGQGPKLLIQFQNNGVVDDSQLPKDRFSAERLKGVDSTLKIQPAKLEDSAVYLCASSSGLAYEQYFGPGTRLTVT.

The chain uses TRBV27 and TRBJ1-2; 7 nucleotides line up with TRBD1. The germline V gene encodes CDR1 MNHEY and CDR2 SMNVEV (reference sequence). The CDR3 spans 14 residues. Trimming at V came to 5 bases and at J to 2 bases, leaving 5 bases not matched to a gene. DNA of the CDR3: TGTGCCAGCAGTAGGGCAGGGGGAAACTATGGCTACACCTTC. This translates into CASSRAGGNYGYTF.

About this clone: The same CDR3 is also encoded by other DNA sequences in this sample. The V gene is TRBV20-1, the J gene TRBJ1-1; D may be TRBD1 (5 bases). Deletions cut 6 bases from V and 1 base from J, with 6 bases between. The CDR3 is 11 residues long. Germline-derived CDR1 and CDR2 are DFQATT and SNEGSKA (reference sequence). In DNA form, the CDR3 reads TGCAGTGCGCAGGGGAACACTGAAGCTTTCTTT. Residues: CSAQGNTEAFF.

The V gene is TRBV28, the J gene TRBJ1-2, with a tentative D call TRBD1 (5 bases). Trimming shortened V by 2 bases and J by 7 bases, and 11 bases separated the two germline ends. The CDR3 runs 13 residues. Germline-derived CDR1 and CDR2 are MDHEN and SYDVKM. CDR3 coding DNA: TGTGCCAGCAGTTTAGAGGCGGGGGTTGGCTACACCTTC. Translation: CASSLEAGVGYTF.

The rearrangement links TRBV28 to TRBJ2-7; weak D call: TRBD2 (5 bases). The V gene lost 6 bases and the J gene lost 6 bases, with 15 bases spanning the gap. CDR3 length: 13 residues. Germline V lookup: CDR1 MDHEN, CDR2 SYDVKM. CDR3 nucleotide sequence: TGTGCCAGCAGGTCACCGGGGAGCGGCGAGCAGTACTTC. Its translation: CASRSPGSGEQYF.

The V and J genes are TRBV13 and TRBJ2-2; weak D call: TRBD2 (6 bases). Germline-derived CDR1 and CDR2 are PRHDT and FYEKMQ (reference sequence). The CDR3 extends over 15 amino acids. The V end was cut by 1 base, the J end by 2 bases, with 8 bases between. CDR3 nucleotides: TGTGCCAGCAGCTTAGTGGGGGGAAACACCGGGGAGCTGTTTTTT. Its protein product is CASSLVGGNTGELFF.

This clone was picked up one time. V usage is TRBV5-1 and J usage is TRBJ2-1; 13 bases agree with TRBD2. The trim removed 6 bases at V and 10 bases at J, leaving 7 bases unmatched. The germline V gene has CDR1 SGHRS and CDR2 YFSETQ. The CDR3 runs to 14 residues. CDR3 nucleotide sequence: TGCGCCAGCAAACTAGCGGGGGGGCCTGGCGAGCAGTTCTTC. Encoded protein: CASKLAGGPGEQFF.

The V gene is TRBV5-1, the J gene TRBJ1-2; 7 bases match TRBD1. The germline gives CDR1 SGHRS, CDR2 YFSETQ. Trimming took 4 bases from V and 5 from J; bases not matched to a gene: 2. This CDR3 has 12 residues. The CDR3 here is CASSPDRYGYTF. The CDR3 DNA reads TGCGCCAGCAGCCCGGACAGGTATGGCTACACCTTC.

The gene calls are TRBV10-2 and TRBJ1-6, with D unresolved. The CDR3 is 14 amino acids. Trimming cost V 5 bases and J 7 bases, with 12 bases left between them. CDR1 and CDR2 from the germline V gene are WSHSY and SAAADI. In DNA form, the CDR3 reads TGCGCCAGCAGTCCGGGTTTGGAGAATTCACCCCTCCACTTT. This gives the protein CASSPGLENSPLHF.

This clone was counted a few times. The CDR3 region is CASSFQPGNEQFF. Written as DNA, the CDR3 is TGTGCCAGCAGCTTCCAGCCAGGGAATGAGCAGTTCTTC. This chain connects TRBV11-2 to TRBJ2-1; a weak D match, TRBD1 (5 bases). Germline CDR1 SGHAT, CDR2 FQNNGV. The V and J ends lost 3 bases and 7 bases respectively, with 10 bases between them. This CDR3 contains 13 residues.

V and J are TRBV28 and TRBJ2-7; 10 bases line up with TRBD1. Germline CDR1 MDHEN, CDR2 SYDVKM. With V trimmed by 4 bases and J by 6 bases, 9 bases remained unmatched. The CDR3 totals 15 residues. Here the CDR3 reads CASSSPGTGVGEQYF. The DNA of the CDR3 is TGTGCCAGCAGTTCACCCGGGACAGGGGTGGGCGAGCAGTACTTC.

CDR3 region: CASSYGGTGNSPLHF. The CDR3 DNA follows: TGTGCCAGCAGTTACGGAGGGACGGGTAATTCACCCCTCCACTTT. The V and J genes are TRBV6-5 and TRBJ1-6; weak D call: TRBD1 (5 bases). CDR3 length equals 15 residues. From germline, CDR1 is MNHEY and CDR2 SVGAGI. With 2 bases removed from V and 6 bases from J, the gap between germline ends came to 11 bases.

V gene TRBV19 combines with J gene TRBJ2-5, with D possibly being TRBD2 (6 bases). The CDR3 is made up of 14 amino acids. V lost 4 bases and J 5 bases, leaving 14 bases between the germline ends. Germline lookup yields CDR1 LNHDA and CDR2 SQIVND (reference sequence). The DNA for the CDR3 is TGTGCCAGTAGTAGGAGTCCGGGGGTGGAGACCCAGTACTTC. Its protein is CASSRSPGVETQYF.

The chain uses TRBV10-1 and TRBJ1-1, with 8 bases identical to TRBD1. The V and J ends lost 4 bases and 3 bases, in that order; junction bases with no gene match: 10. Germline V CDR1 and CDR2: WNHNN, SYGVQD (reference sequence). This CDR3 spans 16 amino acids. The CDR3 sequence is CASSVGGRTGYTEAFF. DNA of the CDR3: TGCGCCAGCAGTGTGGGTGGCAGGACAGGGTACACTGAAGCTTTCTTT.

The chain uses TRBV18 and TRBJ2-3, with 10 positions matching TRBD1. The CDR3 loop spans 15 amino acids. J lost 4 bases, V lost 4 bases, and 5 bases had no gene match. Germline V lookup: CDR1 KGHSH, CDR2 LQKENI. The CDR3 reads CASSQRTGGSDTQYF. The CDR3 DNA is TGTGCCAGCTCACAGAGGACAGGGGGGTCAGATACGCAGTATTTT.

V usage is TRBV24-1 and J usage is TRBJ2-7, with 7 bases fitting TRBD1. CDR1 and CDR2 from the germline V gene are KGHDR and SFDVKD. J lost 7 bases, V lost 3 bases, and 11 bases had no gene match. The CDR3 runs 15 residues. CDR3 coding DNA: TGTGCCACCAGTGATCCCCGACAGGGTCCGGATGAGCAGTACTTC. Encoded protein: CATSDPRQGPDEQYF.

The chain recombines TRBV12-5 with TRBJ2-3, with 7 bases aligning to TRBD1. CDR3 length: 16 amino acids. The V gene's germline CDR1 is LGHNT and CDR2 FRNRAP. Trimming cost V 5 bases and J 0 bases; bases outside gene matches: 8. CDR3 coding DNA: TGTGCTAGTGGTCCTGGGACAGCCTCTAGCACAGATACGCAGTATTTT. The encoded protein is CASGPGTASSTDTQYF.

The V gene is TRBV3-1 (or the pseudogene TRBV3-2), the J gene TRBJ2-3, with D unclear. CDR1 and CDR2 (germline): LGHDT, YNNKEL (reference sequence). The V end lost 8 bases, the J end lost 5 bases, and 8 bases lay between the germline ends. The CDR3 spans 11 residues. CDR3 loop: CASQLGDTQYF. CDR3 bases: TGTGCCAGCCAGCTAGGAGATACGCAGTATTTT.

The rearrangement joins TRBV6-6 to TRBJ1-6; a weak D match, TRBD1 (6 bases). There are 14 residues in the CDR3. The V and J ends lost 2 bases and 9 bases respectively, with 11 bases between them. CDR1 is MNHNY, CDR2 SVGAGI, per germline (reference sequence). The CDR3 spells CASSYTTRGSPLHF. The CDR3 DNA is TGTGCCAGCAGTTACACCACCAGGGGTTCACCCCTCCACTTT.

The chain has TRBV5-5 and TRBJ1-6, with TRBD1 matching over 9 bases. The CDR3 spans 14 residues. CDR1 and CDR2 from the germline V gene are SGHKS and YYEKEE (reference sequence). The V gene end was trimmed by 3 bases and the J gene end by 11 bases; junction bases not matched to a gene: 6. The DNA of the CDR3 is TGTGCCAGCAGCTCGGGACAGGGTGGACCACCCCTCCACTTT. Its protein is CASSSGQGGPPLHF.

The V and J genes are TRBV30 and TRBJ2-2; 7 bases are shared with TRBD2. The CDR3 length is 13 residues. The trim removed 3 bases at V and 6 bases at J, leaving 4 bases unmatched. CDR1 and CDR2 from the germline V gene are GTSNPN and SVGIG (reference sequence). The DNA for the CDR3 is TGTGCCTGGAGCGGGGGGATGGCCGGGGAGCTGTTTTTT. It translates to CAWSGGMAGELFF.

The CDR3 region has the DNA TGTGCCATCAGTGAGTCTCGGGTGGAAGCTTTCTTT. Translated, it gives CAISESRVEAFF. The V call is TRBV10-3, the J call TRBJ1-1, with D unclear. The V end was cut by 0 bases, the J end by 8 bases, with 7 bases between. Germline CDR1 reads ENHRY; CDR2 reads SYGVKD. This CDR3 comprises 12 residues.

The chain uses TRBV29-1 and TRBJ2-7, with a weak D call TRBD2 (5 bases). This CDR3 comprises 13 residues. Germline V CDR1 and CDR2: SQVTM, ANQGSEA. The V end lost 6 bases, the J end lost 3 bases, and 15 bases lay between the germline ends. The CDR3: CSVGPREGYEQYF. The CDR3 bases are TGCAGCGTGGGCCCCCGAGAGGGCTACGAGCAGTACTTC.

The rearrangement links TRBV9 to TRBJ2-1, with a tentative D call TRBD2 (6 bases). V dropped 7 bases and J dropped 9 bases, with 17 bases sitting between them. From germline, CDR1 is SGDLS and CDR2 YYNGEE. CDR3 length: 13 amino acids. DNA of the CDR3: TGTGCCAGCGTGCCGGGACTTGATGGTGAGCAGTTCTTC. Translation gives CASVPGLDGEQFF.